This T cell receptor (beta chain) comes out of a study of shared clonotypes between healthy human individuals. Across the whole study: Each donor had three CD4 naive, three CD4 memory, two CD8 naive and one CD8 memory plate. The study, taken as a whole, reports: Among non-shared clonotypes, generation probabilities were lower than among those shared by all four donors. The authors sampled blood alone, and tissue repertoires likely differ.

Unmatched junction bases numbered 3, after V lost 5 bases and J lost 3 bases. There are 14 residues in the CDR3. Germline CDR1 and CDR2: SGHRS and YFSETQ. The method was immunoSEQ multiplex PCR; TCRdb's version includes in-frame clones alone and lacks a portion of them. Seen here are approximately 2.5 million clones, about 92% observed once, and the top ten hold about 0.13%. As to this clone: Antigen: not known.

The investigators split CD4+ cells into a CD45RA+ naive subset and a CD45RA-negative memory subset. The rearrangement uses TRBV5-1 and TRBJ2-2; 8 bases fit TRBD2. Source material: naive CD4+ T cells sorted from blood. This sample's subset: CD45RA+ positively selected. This clonotype was sampled from a man between 18 and 35 years old in good health. CDR3 sequence reads: CASSTAGDTGELFF. Written as DNA, the CDR3 is TGCGCCAGCAGTACAGCGGGAGACACCGGGGAGCTGTTTTTT.